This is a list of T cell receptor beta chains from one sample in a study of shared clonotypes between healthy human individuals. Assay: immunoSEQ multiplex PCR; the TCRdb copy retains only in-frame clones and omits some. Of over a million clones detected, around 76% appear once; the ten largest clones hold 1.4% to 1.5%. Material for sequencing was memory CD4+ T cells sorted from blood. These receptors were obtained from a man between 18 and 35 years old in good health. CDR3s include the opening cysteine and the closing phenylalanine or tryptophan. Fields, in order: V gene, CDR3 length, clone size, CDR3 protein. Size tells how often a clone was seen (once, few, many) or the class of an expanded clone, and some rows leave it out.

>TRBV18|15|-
CASSPNVQNTGELFF
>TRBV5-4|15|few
CASSFRSPESEKLFF
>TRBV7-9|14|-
CASSLETLAYEQFF
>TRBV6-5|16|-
CASSFRQGRANTEAFF
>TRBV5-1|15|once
CASSLDPEVNYGYTF
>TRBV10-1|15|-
CASSPGLGAKNIQYF
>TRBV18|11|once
CASSLGPEAFF
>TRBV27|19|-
CASSFLGGAPRGPNTEAFF
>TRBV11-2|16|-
CASSSSTRGYNSPLHF
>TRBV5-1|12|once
CASSGRSYEQYF
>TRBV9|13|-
CASSARAPRTQHF
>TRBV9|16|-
CASSPSGSGVYNEQFF
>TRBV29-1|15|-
CSASRDSKDTDTQYF
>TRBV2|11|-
CASREQGAAFF
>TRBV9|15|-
CASSVGTGDYNGYTF
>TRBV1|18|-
CTSSQDHTRTPFQETQYF
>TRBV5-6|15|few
CASSLVQAMNTEAFF